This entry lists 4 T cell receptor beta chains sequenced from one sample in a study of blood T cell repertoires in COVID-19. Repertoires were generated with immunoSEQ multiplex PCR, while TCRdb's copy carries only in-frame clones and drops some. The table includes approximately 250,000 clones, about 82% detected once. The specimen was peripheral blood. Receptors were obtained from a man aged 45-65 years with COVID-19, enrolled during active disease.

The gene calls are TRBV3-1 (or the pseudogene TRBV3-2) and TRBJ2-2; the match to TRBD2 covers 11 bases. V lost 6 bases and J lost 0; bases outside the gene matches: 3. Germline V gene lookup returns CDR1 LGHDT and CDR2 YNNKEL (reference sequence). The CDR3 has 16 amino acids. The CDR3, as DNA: TGTGCCAGCAGTCGACTAGCGGGATCGAACACCGGGGAGCTGTTTTTT. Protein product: CASSRLAGSNTGELFF.

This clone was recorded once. CDR3 sequence: CASSEGGGWETQYF. Written as DNA, the CDR3 is TGCGCCAGCAGTGAAGGCGGGGGCTGGGAGACCCAGTACTTC. The rearrangement uses TRBV10-2 and TRBJ2-5; tentative D call: TRBD2 (7 bases). V was clipped by 3 bases and J by 5 bases, with 13 bases between them. The CDR3 has 14 residues. Germline CDR1 reads WSHSY; CDR2 reads SAAADI.

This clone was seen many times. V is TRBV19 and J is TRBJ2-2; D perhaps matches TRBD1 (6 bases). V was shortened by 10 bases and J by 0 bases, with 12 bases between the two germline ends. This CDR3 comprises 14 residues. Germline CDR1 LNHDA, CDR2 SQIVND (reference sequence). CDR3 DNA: TGTGCCACACACCGGACAGCGAACACCGGGGAGCTGTTTTTT. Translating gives CATHRTANTGELFF.

This CDR3 is CASSLFRTGDRGYTF. CDR3 nucleotide sequence: TGTGCCAGCAGCTTGTTTAGGACAGGGGATCGTGGCTACACCTTC. This chain uses TRBV5-4 with TRBJ1-2, with 9 bases identical to TRBD1. V lost 1 base, J lost 7 bases, and 8 bases stayed unmatched. Germline-derived CDR1 and CDR2 are SGHNT and YYREEE (reference sequence). CDR3 length: 15 amino acids.